These T cell receptor beta chains were read from a single sample in a study of beta chain features in type 1 diabetes. Sequencing used immunoSEQ multiplex PCR; TCRdb keeps in-frame clones, though not all of them. The sample consists of 900,000 or so clones, about 17% of them appearing once. Sequenced sample: naive CD4+ T cells from blood. Receptors originate from a woman aged 18 to 35 in good health. CDR3s leave out the opening cysteine and the closing phenylalanine or tryptophan.

v_call	j_call	cdr3_aa
TRBV15	TRBJ2-7	ATSSTSVSYEQY
TRBV6-6	TRBJ2-7	ASSYSGSSYEQY
TRBV2	TRBJ2-1	ASTRVASYNEQF
TRBV6-1	TRBJ2-1	ASTQVWPIDEQF
TRBV6-4	TRBJ2-2	ASSDFPGTGGTGELF
TRBV7-2	TRBJ2-3	ASSPVGQRGPSTDTQY
TRBV29-1	TRBJ1-1	SGGQMNTEAF
TRBV29-1	TRBJ2-7	SASKNYEQY
TRBV27	TRBJ1-4	ASSWTATNEKLF
TRBV7-9	TRBJ2-7	ASSLASGHREQY
TRBV11-2	TRBJ2-5	ASSLLWGGETQY
TRBV6-1	TRBJ2-2	ASSELWGRANTGELF
TRBV18	TRBJ2-5	ASSPFRTSGRETQY
TRBV5-1	TRBJ2-7	ASALVTGGSYEQY
TRBV7-2	TRBJ1-4	ASSLAEGEKLF
TRBV5-1	TRBJ2-7	ASSLQGSSYEQY
TRBV7-2	TRBJ2-7	ASSLYLGPYEQY
TRBV10-3	TRBJ2-2	AISVGGRLTGELF
TRBV18	TRBJ2-7	ASSSGTGDEQY
TRBV11-3	TRBJ2-1	ASSLNSYNEQF
TRBV28	TRBJ2-5	ASSPTGTSKGDQY
TRBV4-2	TRBJ2-5	ASSVTGQETQY
TRBV12-2	TRBJ2-7	ASRLEPADSSYEQY
TRBV7-2	TRBJ2-7	ASSLLGAERGQY
TRBV13	TRBJ2-3	ASSSGVTTDTQY
TRBV4-3	TRBJ1-2	ASSVGRSPTLYGYT
TRBV7-2	TRBJ1-2	ASSSGQPGGYGYT
TRBV2	TRBJ2-7	ASSESPRGEQY
TRBV7-2	TRBJ2-1	ASSSDYRGDNEQF
TRBV9	TRBJ2-3	ASSVAGTSRGTDTQY
TRBV28	TRBJ1-2	ASTRGGQDYGYT
TRBV6-5	TRBJ2-2	ASSTGDRYTGELF
TRBV6-6	TRBJ2-1	ASSYSTAGAVHEQF
TRBV4-3	TRBJ2-3	ASSQVHRRTRTDTQY
TRBV7-2	TRBJ1-4	ASSRTVADGKLF
TRBV2	TRBJ1-5	ASSEEAGGVGNQPQH
TRBV7-2	TRBJ2-3	ASSMTSGRAQY
TRBV5-1	TRBJ1-2	ASSPGQMNYGYT
TRBV28	TRBJ2-7	ASSSPGTSFHEQY
TRBV28	TRBJ2-1	ASRRAETSTRI
TRBV18	TRBJ2-3	ASSPLGAGLAGTDTQY
TRBV6-5	TRBJ1-1	ASSFGHPKINTEAF
TRBV6-1	TRBJ1-5	ASSVTVYSNQPQH
TRBV7-9	TRBJ1-1	ASTPDRDRVNTEAF
TRBV6-5	TRBJ2-7	ASRTSGRPYEQY
TRBV7-9	TRBJ2-5	ASRLAGQETQY
TRBV19	TRBJ2-1	ATNRLATNSYNEQF
TRBV2	TRBJ1-4	ASSKTASGEKLF
TRBV28	TRBJ1-2	ASSTGPRAYGYT
TRBV7-9	TRBJ2-1	ASSLVGLGASSYNEQF
TRBV7-8	TRBJ1-1	ASSPTGGSMNTEAF
TRBV27	TRBJ1-2	ASSLDPGLPNYGYT
TRBV5-1	TRBJ2-1	ASSRARVDEQF
TRBV2	TRBJ1-1	ASRNTGALTEAF